A single sample gave rise to the 26 T cell receptor beta chains below, sequenced in a study of Graves' ophthalmopathy and Graves' hyperthyroidism. Amplification targeted the TCR beta CDR3 regions, with RNA transcripts as the source material. Amplification began with first-round RT-PCR using HTBI primers, then second-round multiplex PCR was performed. TCRdb reprocessed the multiplex PCR reads via MiXCR and lists one record per CDR3 protein. Found here are about 740,000 distinct CDR3 sequences, 40% of them singletons; the top ten hold 44%. Sample: peripheral blood. The receptors come from an adult man with Graves' ophthalmopathy.

This clonotype was seen at least ten times. The rearrangement links TRBV19 to TRBJ2-2; D not resolved. CDR1 LNHDA and CDR2 SQIVND come from the germline V gene (reference sequence). The CDR3 totals 13 residues. V shed 6 bases and J shed 4 bases, with 9 bases lying between them. The CDR3 nucleotides are TGTGCCAGTAGGGCCAGAGGCACCGGGGAGCTGTTTTTT. This translates into CASRARGTGELFF.

The V call is TRBV9, the J call TRBJ1-2, with unresolved D. Germline CDR1 is SGDLS and CDR2 is YYNGEE. V lost 5 bases and J 4 bases, leaving 9 bases between the germline ends. The CDR3 runs 12 residues. DNA of the CDR3: TGTGCCAGCAGTTCTACCCCCTATGGCTACACCTTC. This translates into CASSSTPYGYTF.

This clonotype showed up many times. This sequence joins TRBV2 and TRBJ1-4; the D is unclear. Looked up from germline, CDR1 is SNHLY and CDR2 is FYNNEI. The CDR3 loop spans 13 amino acids. V gave up 7 bases and J gave up 3 bases, with 9 bases separating them. In DNA, the CDR3 is TGTGCCAGCATGAGGGTCTCTAATGAAAAACTGTTTTTT. Translating gives CASMRVSNEKLFF.

Concerning this clonotype: With a much larger clone just one base away, this may be a read error. Since no conserved phenylalanine or tryptophan closes the CDR3, a read error is the likely cause. V is TRBV7-9 and J is TRBJ2-7; D uncertain. CDR1 and CDR2 from the germline V gene are SEHNR and FQNEAQ (reference sequence). V was trimmed by 4 bases and J by 3 bases, leaving 10 bases between them. The CDR3 consists of 13 residues. CDR3 residues: CASSSFLGYEQYS. DNA for the CDR3: TGTGCCAGCAGCTCGTTCCTAGGCTACGAGCAGTACTCC.

This clonotype was seen ten or more times. The V call is TRBV9, the J call TRBJ1-2; 7 bases align to TRBD1. V shed 4 bases, J shed 4 bases, and the junction held 10 bases outside the gene matches. This CDR3 comprises 15 residues. The V gene's germline CDR1 is SGDLS and CDR2 YYNGEE. CDR3: CASSTPGQWTYGYTF. CDR3 nucleotides: TGTGCCAGCAGCACCCCGGGACAGTGGACCTATGGCTACACCTTC.

This clonotype appeared many times. The chain uses TRBV2 and TRBJ2-6; D call uncertain. V lost 4 bases and J 4 bases, leaving 8 bases between the germline ends. In germline, CDR1 is SNHLY, CDR2 FYNNEI. The CDR3 extends over 14 amino acids. The CDR3 sequence: CASSVGYGANVLTF. The CDR3 region has the DNA TGTGCCAGCAGTGTTGGGTACGGGGCCAACGTCCTGACTTTC.

This clonotype was counted ten times or more. This rearrangement joins TRBV24-1 to TRBJ2-2, with D uncertain. The CDR3 extends over 15 amino acids. CDR1 KGHDR and CDR2 SFDVKD come from the germline V gene. Deletions cut 7 bases from V and 2 bases from J, with 13 bases between. The CDR3 loop reads CATRAAGSNTGELFF. In DNA, the CDR3 is TGTGCCACCAGGGCAGCCGGGTCCAACACCGGGGAGCTGTTTTTT.

This clonotype was picked up many times. The J gene is TRBJ1-3, the V gene TRBV29-1, with 8 bases identical to TRBD1. V lost 6 bases, J lost 12 bases, and 13 bases stayed unmatched. Germline V gives CDR1 SQVTM, CDR2 ANQGSEA. This CDR3 has 13 amino acids. The DNA for the CDR3 is TGCAGCGTCTACGTCCCGGGACAGGTCAGCATATATTTT. It specifies CSVYVPGQVSIYF.

This clonotype was picked up a small number of times. J is TRBJ2-2 and V is TRBV7-7, with D possibly being TRBD1 (7 bases). This CDR3 has 14 amino acids. V lost 5 bases and J lost 6, with 13 bases in between. Germline CDR1 reads SSHAT; CDR2 reads FNYEAQ (reference sequence). The CDR3 protein is CASSPTGRSGELFF. The CDR3 coding sequence is TGTGCCAGCAGCCCGACAGGGAGGTCCGGGGAGCTGTTTTTT.

Comment on this clonotype: At one end the junction does not follow the germline gene, possibly because of a read error. This chain links TRBV19 with TRBJ1-5; D is unclear. This CDR3 has 15 amino acids. Germline V gene lookup returns CDR1 LNHDA and CDR2 SQIVND (reference sequence). CDR3 region: CAGSSAGRFGQPQHF. In DNA, the CDR3 is TGTGCCGGTAGTAGTGCTGGGCGGTTCGGTCAGCCCCAGCATTTT.

The chain recombines TRBV10-3 with TRBJ2-3; D is ambiguous. Per the germline V gene, CDR1 is ENHRY and CDR2 is SYGVKD. The V and J ends lost 3 bases and 5 bases respectively, with 6 bases between them. There are 12 residues in the CDR3. CDR3 DNA: TGTGCCATCAGTGATTCCGGAGATACGCAGTATTTT. Its protein is CAISDSGDTQYF.

This chain uses TRBV10-3 with TRBJ2-7; possibly TRBD1 or TRBD2 for D (5 bases each). Germline CDR1 is ENHRY and CDR2 is SYGVKD. The V end lost 10 bases, the J end lost 4 bases, and 17 bases lay between the germline ends. This CDR3 is built from 13 residues. CDR3 nucleotides: TGTGCCAGCACGGGGCAGCGGAGATACGAGCAGTACTTC. As protein: CASTGQRRYEQYF.

The table lists this clonotype with many counts. The genes are TRBV5-5 and TRBJ2-7; TRBD1 is a possible D gene (6 bases). CDR1 and CDR2 (germline): SGHKS, YYEKEE (reference sequence). CDR3 length: 15 amino acids. Trimming pared 6 bases from V and 0 bases from J, leaving 16 bases between. Here the CDR3 reads CASNAGQLSSYEQYF. The CDR3 DNA reads TGTGCCAGCAACGCTGGACAGCTCTCCTCCTACGAGCAGTACTTC. The whole variable domain, remainder taken from reference TRBV5-5 and TRBJ2-7, is DAGVTQSPTHLIKTRGQQVTLRCSPISGHKSVSWYQQVLGQGPQFIFQYYEKEERGRGNFPDRFSARQFPNYSSELNVNALLLGDSALYLCASNAGQLSSYEQYFGPGTRLTVT.

V is TRBV7-9 and J is TRBJ1-1; D remains ambiguous. Trimming left V 0 bases short and J 3 bases short, with 11 bases between. The CDR3 has 15 residues. Per the germline V gene, CDR1 is SEHNR and CDR2 is FQNEAQ (reference sequence). CDR3 DNA: TGTGCCAGCAGCTTAGCCCAAGGCGGGGACACTGAAGCTTTCTTT. It yields the protein CASSLAQGGDTEAFF.

The genes are TRBV2 and TRBJ1-6; D may be TRBD1 (5 bases). V shed 4 bases and J shed 7 bases, with 20 bases lying between them. Germline CDR1 and CDR2: SNHLY and FYNNEI. This CDR3 has 17 residues. CDR3 amino acids: CASSAADSPVNNSPLHF. For the CDR3, the DNA is TGTGCCAGCAGTGCTGCCGACAGCCCGGTCAACAATTCACCCCTCCACTTT.

The rearrangement joins TRBV20-1 to TRBJ1-2; no clear D. Trimming left V 1 base short and J 8 bases short, with 14 bases between. Looked up from germline, CDR1 is DFQATT and CDR2 is SNEGSKA (reference sequence). The CDR3 contains 13 residues. The CDR3 DNA reads TGCAGTGCTAGAGTTCAAGGGAATGGGGGCTACACCTTC. Its translation is CSARVQGNGGYTF.

The rearrangement links TRBV29-1 to TRBJ1-1, with a tentative D call TRBD1 (6 bases). With 6 bases removed from V and 5 bases from J, the gap between germline ends came to 13 bases. Germline loops: CDR1 SQVTM, CDR2 ANQGSEA. The length of the CDR3 is 12 residues. CDR3: CSVDSYGTEAFF. The CDR3, as DNA: TGCAGCGTGGACAGCTACGGGACTGAAGCTTTCTTT.

This clonotype was counted a single time. Mismatch with germline at one junction end may stem from a read error. This chain links TRBV10-3 with TRBJ2-7; TRBD2 matches at 9 bases. The CDR3 sequence is 16 residues long. Germline CDR1 and CDR2: ENHRY and SYGVKD. CDR3 protein: CASSEGRLAGFYEQYF. Here the CDR3 DNA reads TGTGCCAGCAGTGAAGGTCGGCTAGCGGGGTTCTACGAGCAGTACTTC.

This clonotype was seen many times. The genes are TRBV7-9 and TRBJ1-3; D gene ambiguous. V was clipped by 2 bases and J by 1 base, with 15 bases between them. This CDR3 contains 17 residues. Germline V gene sequence: CDR1 SEHNR, CDR2 FQNEAQ (reference sequence). CDR3 sequence: CASSLMSATPSGNTIYF. The DNA for the CDR3 is TGTGCCAGCAGCTTAATGTCAGCTACTCCTTCTGGAAACACCATATATTTT.

A word on this clonotype: The CDR3 ends on some other residue instead of the conserved phenylalanine or tryptophan, so this is likely a read error. The DNA is omitted, as the CDR3 cannot be located on it reliably, and the CDR3 follows TCRdb's listing. The gene calls are TRBV10-3 and TRBJ1-2. A total of 18 residues make up the CDR3, ends included. Germline CDR1 is ENHRY and CDR2 is SYGVKD. CDR3 protein: CAIRSSPRAGSNNYGYSP.

This clonotype was counted only a few times. The chain is built from TRBV11-2 and TRBJ1-4, with D maybe TRBD1 (5 bases). This CDR3 is 16 amino acids long. Germline-derived CDR1 and CDR2 are SGHAT and FQNNGV. Trimming removed 5 bases at V and 6 bases at J, with 19 bases between. The DNA for the CDR3 is TGTGCCAGCAGCCCAGAATGGACACAGACTGATGAAAAACTGTTTTTT. Its protein is CASSPEWTQTDEKLFF.

This chain connects TRBV7-2 to TRBJ2-5, with 12 bases identical to TRBD2. The V gene's germline CDR1 is SGHTA and CDR2 FQGNSA. V lost 3 bases to trimming and J lost 1 base; unmatched junction nucleotides: 6. This CDR3 spans 17 amino acids. The CDR3 reads CASSLVLTSGSQETQYF. The CDR3 nucleotides are TGTGCCAGCAGCTTGGTTCTGACTAGCGGGAGCCAAGAGACCCAGTACTTC. Drawing the rest from reference TRBV7-2 and TRBJ2-5, the complete variable domain is GAGVSQSPSNKVTEKGKDVELRCDPISGHTALYWYRQSLGQGLEFLIYFQGNSAPDKSGLPSDRFSAERTGGSVSTLTIQRTQQEDSAVYLCASSLVLTSGSQETQYFGPGTRLLVL.

This clonotype was seen more than once but under ten times. The gene calls are TRBV5-1 and TRBJ1-1, with D possibly matching TRBD1 (6 bases). The CDR3 loop spans 16 amino acids. Per germline, CDR1 SGHRS and CDR2 YFSETQ. V shed 3 bases and J shed 2 bases, with 17 bases lying between them. The CDR3 DNA follows: TGCGCCAGCAGCTCACTGGACAGATCCACTAACACTGAAGCTTTCTTT. It yields the protein CASSSLDRSTNTEAFF.

This clonotype was seen a few times. The rearrangement uses TRBV19 and TRBJ2-2; the D gene is possibly TRBD1 (7 bases). CDR3 length: 13 amino acids. With 4 bases removed from V and 7 bases from J, the gap between germline ends came to 10 bases. Germline CDR1 reads LNHDA; CDR2 reads SQIVND (reference sequence). This CDR3 is CASSRQGGGELFF. CDR3 bases: TGTGCCAGTAGTAGACAGGGAGGCGGGGAGCTGTTTTTT. Looking up the rest from reference TRBV19 and TRBJ2-2 gives the full variable domain: DGGITQSPKYLFRKEGQNVTLSCEQNLNHDAMYWYRQDPGQGLRLIYYSQIVNDFQKGDIAEGYSVSREKKESFPLTVTSAQKNPTAFYLCASSRQGGGELFFGEGSRLTVL.

The gene calls are TRBV9 and TRBJ2-5; TRBD1 is a possible D gene (5 bases). With 0 bases removed from V and 4 bases from J, the gap between germline ends came to 13 bases. Germline V lookup: CDR1 SGDLS, CDR2 YYNGEE. The CDR3 is 15 amino acids. As DNA, the CDR3 is TGTGCCAGCAGCGTAGAAGGGGCTATGAGAGAGACCCAGTACTTC. It specifies CASSVEGAMRETQYF.

This clonotype was recorded many times. The chain combines TRBV5-1 with TRBJ2-7; 8 nucleotides agree with TRBD1. The junction had 6 bases not matched to a gene; V was cut back by 3 bases and J by 4 bases. This CDR3 has 14 amino acids. The germline V gene encodes CDR1 SGHRS and CDR2 YFSETQ. In nucleotides, the CDR3 is TGCGCCAGCAGCTCTCAGGGGGCTACATACGAGCAGTACTTC. Protein: CASSSQGATYEQYF.